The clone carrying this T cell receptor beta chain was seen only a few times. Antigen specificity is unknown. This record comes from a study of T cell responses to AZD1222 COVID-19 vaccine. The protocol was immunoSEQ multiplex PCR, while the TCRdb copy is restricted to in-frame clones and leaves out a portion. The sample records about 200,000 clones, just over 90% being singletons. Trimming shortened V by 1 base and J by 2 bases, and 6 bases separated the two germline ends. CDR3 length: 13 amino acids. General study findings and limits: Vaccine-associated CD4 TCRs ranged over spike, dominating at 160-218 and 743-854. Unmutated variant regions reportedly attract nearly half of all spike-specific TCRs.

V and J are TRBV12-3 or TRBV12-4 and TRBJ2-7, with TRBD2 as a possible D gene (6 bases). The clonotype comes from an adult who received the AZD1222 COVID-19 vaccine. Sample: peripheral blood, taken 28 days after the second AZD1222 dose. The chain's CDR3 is CASSLGTTYEQYF. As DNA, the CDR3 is TGTGCCAGCAGTTTAGGGACTACCTACGAGCAGTACTTC.